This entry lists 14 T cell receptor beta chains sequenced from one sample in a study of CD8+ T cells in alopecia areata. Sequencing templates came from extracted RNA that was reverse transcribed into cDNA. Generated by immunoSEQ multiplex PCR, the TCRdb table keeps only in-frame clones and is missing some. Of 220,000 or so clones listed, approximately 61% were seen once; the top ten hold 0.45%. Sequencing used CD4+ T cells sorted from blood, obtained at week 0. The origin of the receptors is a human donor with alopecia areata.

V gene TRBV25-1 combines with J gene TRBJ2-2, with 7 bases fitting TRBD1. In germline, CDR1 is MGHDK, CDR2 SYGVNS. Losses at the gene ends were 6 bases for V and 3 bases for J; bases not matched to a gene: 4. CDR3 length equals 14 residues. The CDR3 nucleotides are TGTGCCAGCAGACAGGGGCCCCACACCGGGGAGCTGTTTTTT. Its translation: CASRQGPHTGELFF.

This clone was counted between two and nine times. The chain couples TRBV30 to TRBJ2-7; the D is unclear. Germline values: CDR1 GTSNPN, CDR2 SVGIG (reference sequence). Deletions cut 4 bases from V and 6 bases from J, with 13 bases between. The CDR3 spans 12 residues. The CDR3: CAWKDHHREQYF. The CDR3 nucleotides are TGTGCCTGGAAGGACCATCATCGCGAGCAGTACTTC.

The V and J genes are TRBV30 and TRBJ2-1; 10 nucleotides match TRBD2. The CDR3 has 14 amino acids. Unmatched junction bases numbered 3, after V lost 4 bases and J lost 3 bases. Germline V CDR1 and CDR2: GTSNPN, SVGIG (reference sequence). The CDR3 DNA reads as TGTGCCTGGAATATAGCGGGGGGCTACAATGAGCAGTTCTTC. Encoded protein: CAWNIAGGYNEQFF.

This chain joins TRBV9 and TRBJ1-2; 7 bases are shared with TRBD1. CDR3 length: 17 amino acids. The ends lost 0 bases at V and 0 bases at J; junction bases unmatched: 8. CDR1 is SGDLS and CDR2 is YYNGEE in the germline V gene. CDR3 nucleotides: TGTGCCAGCAGCGTAGGACCACAGGGGATAGCTAACTATGGCTACACCTTC. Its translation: CASSVGPQGIANYGYTF.

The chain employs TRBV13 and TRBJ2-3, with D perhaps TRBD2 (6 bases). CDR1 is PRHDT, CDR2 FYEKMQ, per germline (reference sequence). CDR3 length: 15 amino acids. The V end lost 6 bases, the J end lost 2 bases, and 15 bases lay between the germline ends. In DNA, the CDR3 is TGTGCCAGCAGAAGGGGAACTAGCCCCACAGATACGCAGTATTTT. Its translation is CASRRGTSPTDTQYF.

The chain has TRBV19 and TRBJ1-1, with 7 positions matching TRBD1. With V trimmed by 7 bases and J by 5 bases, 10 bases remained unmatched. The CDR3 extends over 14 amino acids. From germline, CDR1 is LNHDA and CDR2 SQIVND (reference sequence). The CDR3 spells CASTPQGVRTEAFF. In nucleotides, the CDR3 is TGTGCCAGTACTCCCCAGGGGGTGAGGACTGAAGCTTTCTTT.

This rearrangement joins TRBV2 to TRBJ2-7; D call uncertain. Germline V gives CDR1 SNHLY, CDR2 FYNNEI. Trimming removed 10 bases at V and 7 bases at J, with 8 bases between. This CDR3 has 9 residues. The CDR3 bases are TGTGCCACCAAAAGAGAGCAGTACTTC. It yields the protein CATKREQYF.

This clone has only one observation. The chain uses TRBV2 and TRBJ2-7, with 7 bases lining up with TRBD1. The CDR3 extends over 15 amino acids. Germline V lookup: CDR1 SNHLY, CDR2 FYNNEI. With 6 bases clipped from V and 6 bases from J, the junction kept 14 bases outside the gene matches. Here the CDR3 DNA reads TGTGCCAGCAGAGACCCCGGGACAGAGGACCTCGAGCAGTACTTC. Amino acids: CASRDPGTEDLEQYF.

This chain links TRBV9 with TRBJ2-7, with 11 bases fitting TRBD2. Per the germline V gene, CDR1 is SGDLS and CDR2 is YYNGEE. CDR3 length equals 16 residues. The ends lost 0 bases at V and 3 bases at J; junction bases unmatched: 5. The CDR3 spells CASSVGSGRVDYEQYF. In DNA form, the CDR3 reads TGTGCCAGCAGCGTAGGTAGCGGGAGGGTAGACTACGAGCAGTACTTC.

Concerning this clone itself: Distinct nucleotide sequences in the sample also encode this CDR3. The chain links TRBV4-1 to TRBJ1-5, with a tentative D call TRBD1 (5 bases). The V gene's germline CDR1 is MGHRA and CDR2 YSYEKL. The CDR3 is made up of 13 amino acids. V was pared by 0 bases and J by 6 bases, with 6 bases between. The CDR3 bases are TGCGCCAGCAGCCAAGATGGGGGTCAGCCCCAGCATTTT. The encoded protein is CASSQDGGQPQHF.

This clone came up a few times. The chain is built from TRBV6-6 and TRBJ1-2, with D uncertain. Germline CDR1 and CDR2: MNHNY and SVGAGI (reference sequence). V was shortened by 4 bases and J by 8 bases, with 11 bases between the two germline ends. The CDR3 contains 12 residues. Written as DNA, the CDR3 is TGTGCCAGCAGTTTCCTTCGGGGAGGCTACACCTTC. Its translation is CASSFLRGGYTF.

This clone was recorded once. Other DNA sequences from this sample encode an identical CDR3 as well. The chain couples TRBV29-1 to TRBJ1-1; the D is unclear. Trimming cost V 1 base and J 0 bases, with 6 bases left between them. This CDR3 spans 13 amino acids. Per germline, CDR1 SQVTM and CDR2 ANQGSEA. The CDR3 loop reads CSVEGIMNTEAFF. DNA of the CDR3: TGCAGCGTTGAAGGCATTATGAACACTGAAGCTTTCTTT.

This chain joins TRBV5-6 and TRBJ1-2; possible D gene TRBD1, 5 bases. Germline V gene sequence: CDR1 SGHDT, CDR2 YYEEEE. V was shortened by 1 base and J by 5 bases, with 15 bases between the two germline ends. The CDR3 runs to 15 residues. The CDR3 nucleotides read TGTGCCAGCAGCTTGATGTTGTCCAGGGTATATGGCTACACCTTC. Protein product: CASSLMLSRVYGYTF.

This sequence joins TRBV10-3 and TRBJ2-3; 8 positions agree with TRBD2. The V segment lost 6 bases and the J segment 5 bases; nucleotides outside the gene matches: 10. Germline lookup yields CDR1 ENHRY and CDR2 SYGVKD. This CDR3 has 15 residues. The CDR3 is CAIRRASGRIDTQYF. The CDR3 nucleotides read TGTGCCATCAGACGCGCCAGCGGGAGAATAGATACGCAGTATTTT.